Following are 6 T cell receptor beta chains from one sample sequenced in a study of CD8+ T cells in alopecia areata. cDNA reverse transcribed from extracted RNA served as the sequencing template. Here immunoSEQ multiplex PCR was the method, and the copy in TCRdb shows in-frame clones only, minus some. The sample consists of some 150,000 clones, roughly 66% of them appearing once. The specimen comprised CD8+ T cells sorted from blood, sampled at week 0. These receptors were taken from a human donor with alopecia areata.

This chain joins TRBV6-5 and TRBJ1-1, with a weak D call TRBD1 (6 bases). CDR3 length: 15 amino acids. The V and J ends lost 5 bases and 5 bases respectively, with 18 bases between them. The germline CDR1 and CDR2 sequences are MNHEY and SVGAGI. The CDR3 DNA sequence: TGTGCCAGCAGTGCGAGCCGGGGGGCAGATACTGAAGCTTTCTTT. Its translation is CASSASRGADTEAFF.

The V call is TRBV6-5, the J call TRBJ1-5; D uncertain. The CDR3 length is 13 residues. The germline CDR1 and CDR2 sequences are MNHEY and SVGAGI. V was shortened by 4 bases and J by 6 bases, with 10 bases between the two germline ends. The CDR3 nucleotides are TGTGCCAGCAGTTGGGCTCGTGGTCAGCCCCAGCATTTT. It codes for CASSWARGQPQHF.

The chain recombines TRBV7-9 with TRBJ2-3, with a tentative D call TRBD2 (6 bases). This CDR3 is built from 13 residues. Germline lookup yields CDR1 SEHNR and CDR2 FQNEAQ (reference sequence). Trimming shortened V by 5 bases and J by 2 bases, and 8 bases separated the two germline ends. This CDR3 is CASSRGITDTQYF. DNA of the CDR3: TGTGCCAGCAGCCGGGGGATCACAGATACGCAGTATTTT. Full variable domain (rest looked up from reference TRBV7-9 and TRBJ2-3): DTGVSQNPRHKITKRGQNVTFRCDPISEHNRLYWYRQTLGQGPEFLTYFQNEAQLEKSRLLSDRFSAERPKGSFSTLEIQRTEQGDSAMYLCASSRGITDTQYFGPGTRLTVL.

This clone was observed once. This CDR3 is also generated by other DNA sequences in the sample. The V call is TRBV13, the J call TRBJ1-5; a weak D match, TRBD1 (5 bases). CDR1 and CDR2 (germline): PRHDT, FYEKMQ (reference sequence). CDR3 length equals 13 residues. V was clipped by 0 bases and J by 7 bases, with 7 bases between them. DNA for the CDR3: TGTGCCAGCAGCTTAGGGAAGGGGCAGCCCCAGCATTTT. Residues: CASSLGKGQPQHF.

This clone has just a few counts. The J gene is TRBJ2-3, the V gene TRBV11-2, with 8 bases matching TRBD1. From germline, CDR1 is SGHAT and CDR2 FQNNGV. The CDR3 runs 15 residues. Unmatched junction bases numbered 9, after V lost 4 bases and J lost 6 bases. CDR3 nucleotides: TGTGCCAGCAGCTCCGGGACAGGTAGTGGGGATACGCAGTATTTT. Amino acid sequence: CASSSGTGSGDTQYF.

The chain carries TRBV7-8 and TRBJ2-3, with D possibly being TRBD1 (5 bases). Germline V gene sequence: CDR1 SGHVS, CDR2 FQNEAQ. This CDR3 has 17 residues. V dropped 4 bases and J dropped 0 bases, with 17 bases sitting between them. The CDR3 loop is CASSSHPRTLSTDTQYF. The CDR3 nucleotides read TGTGCCAGCAGCTCCCATCCCCGGACACTAAGCACAGATACGCAGTATTTT. Using reference TRBV7-8 and TRBJ2-3 for the parts outside the CDR3, the full variable domain is GAGVSQSPRYKVAKRGQDVALRCDPISGHVSLFWYQQALGQGPEFLTYFQNEAQLDKSGLPSDRFFAERPEGSVSTLKIQRTQQEDSAVYLCASSSHPRTLSTDTQYFGPGTRLTVL.